This T cell receptor beta chain emerged from a study of shared clonotypes between healthy human individuals. Whole-study results and caveats: Clonotypes not shared had lower generation probabilities than those common to all four donors.

In the case of this clone: The antigen is not known.

Each replicate PCR on the sorted subsets used approximately 200 ng DNA (around 30,000 T cell genomes). The data were produced by immunoSEQ multiplex PCR, yet TCRdb's version contains in-frame clones alone and is incomplete. The sample has roughly 2,300,000 clones; just under 95% are singletons. V shed 4 bases, J shed 1 base, and the junction held 1 base outside the gene matches. The CDR3 spans 13 residues. Negatively enriched CD4+ T cells were divided by CD45RA into naive and memory. The chain uses TRBV6-7 and TRBJ2-7, with TRBD1 matching over 7 bases. TRBV6-7 carries the ORF label, with uncertain function. This clonotype was sampled from a man between 18 and 35 years old in good health. Some clones in this sample may be carry-over from other donors' samples. Sequences were obtained from naive CD4+ T cells from PBMCs. As to subset: CD45RA+ positively selected. The CDR3 is CASSSGQSYEQYF. CDR3 bases: TGTGCCAGCAGTTCGGGACAGTCCTACGAGCAGTACTTC.